A single sample is the source of the 15 T cell receptor beta chains below, sequenced in a study of T-cell reconstitution after alpha-beta-depleted transplantation in children. Researchers prepared the TCRbeta library using unique molecular identifiers, the study reports. One entry per CDR3 protein, called by TCRdb with MiXCR from the PCR reads. The sample lists about 22,000 distinct CDR3 sequences; approximately 11% were seen once. The sequencing here drew on PBMCs from the stem cell graft donor, taken from the stem cell graft. Receptors originate from a human donor who donated a stem cell graft to a child with chronic granulomatous disease.

This clonotype was observed at least ten times. This chain joins TRBV28 and TRBJ2-2, with no clear D. The V end lost 5 bases, the J end lost 7 bases, and 8 bases lay between the germline ends. From germline, CDR1 is MDHEN and CDR2 SYDVKM. The CDR3 is 12 residues long. This chain's CDR3 is CASSAPSGELFF. CDR3 coding DNA: TGTGCCAGCAGTGCCCCTAGCGGGGAGCTGTTTTTT.

This clonotype has ten or more counts. This rearrangement joins TRBV7-3 to TRBJ1-1; D gene uncertain. Germline CDR1 and CDR2: SGHTA and FQGTGA. The CDR3 is made up of 13 amino acids. V lost 4 bases to trimming and J lost 1 base, with 7 bases between them. The CDR3 here is CASSSQPNTEAFF. For the CDR3, the DNA is TGTGCCAGCAGCTCGCAGCCGAACACTGAAGCTTTCTTT.

This clonotype was observed at least ten times. The chain uses TRBV12-3 or TRBV12-4 and TRBJ2-5; D gene unclear. This CDR3 has 12 residues. V was cut by 3 bases and J by 4 bases, with 6 bases left in between. The CDR3 loop reads CASSFVGETQYF. The CDR3 DNA sequence: TGTGCCAGCAGTTTCGTGGGAGAGACCCAGTACTTC.

This clonotype was seen at least ten times. V gene TRBV15 combines with J gene TRBJ2-1; D is ambiguous. Germline V gene sequence: CDR1 LNHNV, CDR2 YYDKDF (reference sequence). The CDR3 is made up of 17 amino acids. Trimming removed 0 bases from V and 0 bases from J, with 12 bases in between. CDR3 nucleotide sequence: TGTGCCACCAGCAGAGATAAGGAGCTGTTCTCCTACAATGAGCAGTTCTTC. This encodes CATSRDKELFSYNEQFF.

This clonotype was found many times. This sequence joins TRBV5-5 and TRBJ1-5; D not resolved. Germline-derived CDR1 and CDR2 are SGHKS and YYEKEE (reference sequence). There are 15 residues in the CDR3. V dropped 0 bases and J dropped 0 bases, with 7 bases sitting between them. The CDR3 loop reads CASSLAGYSNQPQHF. CDR3 coding DNA: TGTGCCAGCAGCTTGGCGGGGTATAGCAATCAGCCCCAGCATTTT. The variable domain in full, with the rest retrieved from reference TRBV5-5 and TRBJ1-5, is DAGVTQSPTHLIKTRGQQVTLRCSPISGHKSVSWYQQVLGQGPQFIFQYYEKEERGRGNFPDRFSARQFPNYSSELNVNALLLGDSALYLCASSLAGYSNQPQHFGDGTRLSIL.

This clonotype was seen repeatedly, ten times or more. The rearrangement joins TRBV20-1 to TRBJ1-5; the D gene is possibly TRBD1 (6 bases). The CDR3 runs 15 residues. The V end lost 1 base, the J end lost 5 bases, and 15 bases lay between the germline ends. Germline lookup yields CDR1 DFQATT and CDR2 SNEGSKA (reference sequence). The DNA for the CDR3 is TGCAGTGCTAGAGTGGGGGGGCGGAAGTATCAGCCCCAGCATTTT. It yields the protein CSARVGGRKYQPQHF.

Many counts were recorded for this clonotype. V usage is TRBV5-1 and J usage is TRBJ1-5; D gene unclear. CDR1 is SGHRS, CDR2 YFSETQ, per germline. The V end was cut by 0 bases, the J end by 5 bases, with 12 bases between. The CDR3 contains 15 residues. The CDR3: CASSLVGGSDQPQHF. CDR3 nucleotides: TGCGCCAGCAGCTTGGTGGGAGGAAGTGATCAGCCCCAGCATTTT.

This clonotype has a count of ten or more. The chain couples TRBV20-1 to TRBJ1-1, with D unclear. This CDR3 region has 10 residues. Germline CDR1 DFQATT, CDR2 SNEGSKA (reference sequence). CDR3 region: CRVVGTEAFF. The DNA for the CDR3 is TGCAGGGTAGTGGGGACTGAAGCTTTCTTT.

The chain carries TRBV20-1 and TRBJ2-1, with TRBD2 matching 9 bases. V was clipped by 6 bases and J by 14 bases; unmatched bases: 8. CDR1 is DFQATT and CDR2 is SNEGSKA in the germline V gene (reference sequence). CDR3 length: 11 amino acids. CDR3 residues: CSALPAGGEFF. The CDR3 DNA reads TGCAGTGCCCTCCCAGCGGGAGGCGAGTTCTTC.

Within the sample, this clonotype is large. The CDR3 DNA is TGTGCCATCAGTGATCTGGGTTCGGGCCCCGGGGTCGAGCAGTACTTC. Protein sequence: CAISDLGSGPGVEQYF. This chain links TRBV10-3 with TRBJ2-7; a possible D gene is TRBD2 (5 bases). CDR3 length: 16 residues. Germline V gene lookup returns CDR1 ENHRY and CDR2 SYGVKD. V shed 3 bases and J shed 6 bases, with 21 bases lying between them.

The table lists this clonotype with many counts. The chain recombines TRBV27 with TRBJ2-7; 9 bases agree with TRBD2. V trimming: 8 bases; J trimming: 0 bases; junction bases outside the gene matches: 11. The CDR3 covers 16 residues. CDR1 MNHEY and CDR2 SMNVEV come from the germline V gene (reference sequence). The CDR3 loop reads CASLRLAGPSSYEQYF. The CDR3 nucleotides read TGTGCCAGCCTGCGGCTAGCGGGACCTAGCTCCTACGAGCAGTACTTC.

This clonotype was seen repeatedly, ten times or more. The chain recombines TRBV24-1 with TRBJ1-2, with D maybe TRBD1 (5 bases). The CDR3 length is 12 residues. Trimming left V 9 bases short and J 8 bases short, with 15 bases between. The V gene's germline CDR1 is KGHDR and CDR2 SFDVKD. CDR3 nucleotide sequence: TGTGCCACCTCGAGCAGAGGGGACGGCTACACCTTC. It encodes CATSSRGDGYTF.

This clonotype was seen many times. The gene calls are TRBV12-5 and TRBJ2-1; TRBD1 matches 9 bases. The CDR3 runs 17 residues. Germline CDR1 LGHNT, CDR2 FRNRAP. With V trimmed by 6 bases and J by 5 bases, 14 bases remained unmatched. CDR3 region: CASGKTPSGTGNNEQFF. The CDR3 DNA follows: TGTGCTAGTGGAAAAACCCCCTCCGGGACAGGGAACAATGAGCAGTTCTTC.

There are many counts of this clonotype. The J gene is TRBJ2-7, the V gene TRBV7-2, with unresolved D. The CDR3 sequence is 16 residues long. Germline lookup yields CDR1 SGHTA and CDR2 FQGNSA. The ends were cut back, 1 base at V and 0 bases at J, with 13 bases in the middle. The CDR3 spells CASSLVLQSFSYEQYF. The DNA for the CDR3 is TGTGCCAGCAGCTTAGTGTTACAAAGCTTCTCCTACGAGCAGTACTTC.

Ten or more counts support this clonotype. The CDR3 spells CASSLESGLNTF. The CDR3 region has the DNA TGTGCCAGCAGCTTAGAGTCTGGTCTAAACACCTTC. The rearrangement joins TRBV7-9 to TRBJ1-2; D is uncertain. The germline CDR1 and CDR2 sequences are SEHNR and FQNEAQ (reference sequence). The CDR3 runs 12 residues. V was pared by 1 base and J by 12 bases, with 12 bases between.